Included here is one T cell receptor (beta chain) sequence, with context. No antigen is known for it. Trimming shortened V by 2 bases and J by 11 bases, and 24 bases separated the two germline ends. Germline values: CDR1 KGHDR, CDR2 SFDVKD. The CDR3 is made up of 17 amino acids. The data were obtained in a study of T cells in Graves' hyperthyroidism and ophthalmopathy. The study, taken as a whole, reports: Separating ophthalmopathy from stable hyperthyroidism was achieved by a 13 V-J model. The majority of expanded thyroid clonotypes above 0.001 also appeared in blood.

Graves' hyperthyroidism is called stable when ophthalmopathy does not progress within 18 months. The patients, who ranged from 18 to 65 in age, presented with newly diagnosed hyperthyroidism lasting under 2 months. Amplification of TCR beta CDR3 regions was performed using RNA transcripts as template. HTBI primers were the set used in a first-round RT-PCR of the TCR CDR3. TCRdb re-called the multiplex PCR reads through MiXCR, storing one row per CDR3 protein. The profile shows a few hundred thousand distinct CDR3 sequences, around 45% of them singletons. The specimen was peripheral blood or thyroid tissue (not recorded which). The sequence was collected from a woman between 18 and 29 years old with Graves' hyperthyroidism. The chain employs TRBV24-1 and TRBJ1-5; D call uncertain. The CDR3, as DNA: TGTGCCACCAGTGATTCCCGCAGCCTAGCGGGAGAAGAGACCCAGCATTTT. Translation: CATSDSRSLAGEETQHF.